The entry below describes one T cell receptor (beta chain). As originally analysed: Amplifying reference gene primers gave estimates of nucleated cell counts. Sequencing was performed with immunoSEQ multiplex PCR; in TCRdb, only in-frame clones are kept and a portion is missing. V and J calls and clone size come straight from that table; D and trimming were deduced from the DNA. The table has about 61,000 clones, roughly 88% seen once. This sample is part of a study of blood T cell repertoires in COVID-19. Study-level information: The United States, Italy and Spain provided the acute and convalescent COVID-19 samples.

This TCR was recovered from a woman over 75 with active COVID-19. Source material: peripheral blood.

The DNA for the CDR3 is TGCGCCAGCAGCGGGAGGACAGGCGGAAATGAAAAACTGTTTTTT. Translating gives CASSGRTGGNEKLFF. The chain uses TRBV5-1 and TRBJ1-4; 7 bases are a match to TRBD1. CDR3 length: 15 amino acids. The trim removed 4 bases at V and 5 bases at J, leaving 8 bases unmatched. Germline V CDR1 and CDR2: SGHRS, YFSETQ.